This T cell receptor (beta chain) emerged from a study of T cell changes during pregnancy in multiple sclerosis. Profiled with immunoSEQ multiplex PCR; TCRdb holds only in-frame clones, not every one. The sample carries 35,000 to 45,000 clones, around nine tenths recorded once. The CDR3 extends over 13 amino acids. Germline V gives CDR1 GTSNPN, CDR2 SVGIG (reference sequence). Trimming left V 5 bases short and J 2 bases short, with 9 bases between. The sequencing here drew on CD4+ T cells from peripheral blood mononuclear cells, taken in the first trimester of pregnancy. The rearrangement uses TRBV30 and TRBJ2-2; D is perhaps TRBD1 (6 bases). This TCR derives from a female donor with multiple sclerosis, enrolled in a pregnancy study. The CDR3: CAWGDKNTGELFF. CDR3 DNA: TGTGCCTGGGGGGACAAAAACACCGGGGAGCTGTTTTTT. The full variable domain, completed using reference TRBV30 and TRBJ2-2, is SQTIHQWPATLVQPVGSPLSLECTVEGTSNPNLYWYRQAAGRGLQLLFYSVGIGQISSEVPQNLSASRPQDRQFILSSKKLLLSDSGFYLCAWGDKNTGELFFGEGSRLTVL.